These 29 T cell receptor beta chains originate from one sample sequenced in a study of beta chain features in type 1 diabetes. Study-wide points: Type 1 diabetes patients showed a moderate but significant shortening of TCRB CDR3s in all four CD4+ subsets.

Antigens for these TCRs are unknown. Every bit of the isolated RNA underwent reverse transcription, so sequencing read expressed TCRB transcripts. Assay: immunoSEQ multiplex PCR; the TCRdb copy retains only in-frame clones and omits some. The sample includes about 260,000 clones, roughly 22% of them seen just once. The sequenced material came from naive CD4+ T cells from blood. Receptor source: a woman in her thirties or forties with type 1 diabetes.

The chain employs TRBV5-1 and TRBJ2-6, with a possible D match to TRBD1 (6 bases). V lost 2 bases to trimming and J lost 3 bases, with 9 bases between them. Germline V gene lookup returns CDR1 SGHRS and CDR2 YFSETQ. The CDR3 runs 15 residues. DNA for the CDR3: TGCGCCAGCAGCTTACAGGGAGATGGGGCCAACGTCCTGACTTTC. This encodes CASSLQGDGANVLTF.

The gene calls are TRBV7-2 and TRBJ2-7; maybe TRBD1 (6 bases). Germline loops: CDR1 SGHTA, CDR2 FQGNSA. V was pared by 9 bases and J by 4 bases, with 19 bases between. The CDR3 runs 14 residues. DNA for the CDR3: TGTGCCAGTAAGGAGAGCCCGAGGGGGTACGAGCAGTACTTC. The encoded protein is CASKESPRGYEQYF. Based on the CDR3 plus reference TRBV7-2 and TRBJ2-7, the full variable domain is GAGVSQSPSNKVTEKGKDVELRCDPISGHTALYWYRQSLGQGLEFLIYFQGNSAPDKSGLPSDRFSAERTGGSVSTLTIQRTQQEDSAVYLCASKESPRGYEQYFGPGTRLTVT.

This clone was counted a few times. The chain employs TRBV7-2 and TRBJ2-3, with D maybe TRBD1 (5 bases). The V gene lost 1 base and the J gene lost 2 bases, with 7 bases spanning the gap. The CDR3 length is 14 residues. Per the germline V gene, CDR1 is SGHTA and CDR2 is FQGNSA. The CDR3 protein is CASSLGGLTDTQYF. The CDR3 region has the DNA TGTGCCAGCAGCTTAGGGGGCCTCACAGATACGCAGTATTTT.

The J gene is TRBJ2-2, the V gene TRBV5-1; unclear D gene. This CDR3 contains 15 residues. Trimming removed 0 bases from V and 2 bases from J, with 8 bases in between. In germline, CDR1 is SGHRS, CDR2 YFSETQ. In DNA, the CDR3 is TGCGCCAGCAGCTTGGACAGTCTTAACACCGGGGAGCTGTTTTTT. It translates to CASSLDSLNTGELFF.

The chain is built from TRBV19 and TRBJ1-2; D uncertain. V dropped 3 bases and J dropped 5 bases, with 10 bases sitting between them. Germline V gene lookup returns CDR1 LNHDA and CDR2 SQIVND (reference sequence). The CDR3 extends over 13 amino acids. CDR3 in amino acids: CASSIGGLYGYTF. The CDR3 DNA reads TGTGCCAGTAGTATTGGAGGACTATATGGCTACACCTTC.

This chain uses TRBV5-4 with TRBJ2-5, with 8 bases lining up with TRBD1. The CDR3 is 15 residues long. The V gene end was trimmed by 5 bases and the J gene end by 1 base; junction bases not matched to a gene: 7. Germline CDR1 is SGHNT and CDR2 is YYREEE (reference sequence). CDR3 loop: CASRGGQASQETQYF. The CDR3 DNA follows: TGTGCCAGCAGGGGGGGACAGGCGTCCCAAGAGACCCAGTACTTC.

There are a few counts of this clone. This rearrangement joins TRBV29-1 to TRBJ1-5; no reliable D call. Per germline, CDR1 SQVTM and CDR2 ANQGSEA. The V end was cut by 6 bases, the J end by 6 bases, with 15 bases between. CDR3 length: 13 amino acids. This chain's CDR3 is CSVLESGGQPQHF. CDR3 in DNA: TGCAGCGTCTTGGAGTCAGGAGGTCAGCCCCAGCATTTT.

The genes are TRBV19 and TRBJ1-1; perhaps TRBD1 as D (6 bases). In germline, CDR1 is LNHDA, CDR2 SQIVND (reference sequence). This CDR3 has 15 residues. The germline V and J ends were trimmed by 7 bases and 0 bases, with 15 bases remaining between them. DNA of the CDR3: TGTGCCAGTACGCGGACAGTTAACGTGAACACTGAAGCTTTCTTT. Translating gives CASTRTVNVNTEAFF.

A few counts support this clone. The V and J genes are TRBV5-6 and TRBJ1-4; TRBD1 matches 9 bases. Trimming at V came to 4 bases and at J to 8 bases, leaving 6 bases not matched to a gene. This CDR3 region has 14 residues. Per the germline V gene, CDR1 is SGHDT and CDR2 is YYEEEE. CDR3 sequence reads: CASSPGQGDEKLFF. CDR3 in DNA: TGTGCCAGCAGCCCGGGACAGGGAGACGAAAAACTGTTTTTT. The full variable domain, in which reference TRBV5-6 and TRBJ1-4 provide the parts outside the CDR3, is DAGVTQSPTHLIKTRGQQVTLRCSPKSGHDTVSWYQQALGQGPQFIFQYYEEEERQRGNFPDRFSGHQFPNYSSELNVNALLLGDSALYLCASSPGQGDEKLFFGSGTQLSVL.

The table lists this clone with a few counts. The chain joins TRBV9 to TRBJ2-3; D gene uncertain. CDR3 length: 12 amino acids. Germline V lookup: CDR1 SGDLS, CDR2 YYNGEE. Trimming took off 3 bases at V and 2 bases at J, with 4 bases between the two ends. This CDR3 is CASSGATDTQYF. DNA for the CDR3: TGTGCCAGCAGCGGAGCCACAGATACGCAGTATTTT.

This clone was detected only a few times. V usage is TRBV28 and J usage is TRBJ1-5; a weak D match, TRBD1 (6 bases). Trimming shortened V by 7 bases and J by 0 bases, and 7 bases separated the two germline ends. There are 13 residues in the CDR3. The germline V gene has CDR1 MDHEN and CDR2 SYDVKM. The CDR3 nucleotides are TGTGCCAGCAACAGGGATAGCAATCAGCCCCAGCATTTT. Protein: CASNRDSNQPQHF.

This clone has more than one count but fewer than ten. The same CDR3 arises from other DNA sequences in this sample as well. The chain joins TRBV29-1 to TRBJ2-7; 10 bases fit TRBD1. Germline V gene lookup returns CDR1 SQVTM and CDR2 ANQGSEA. The V segment lost 6 bases and the J segment 7 bases; nucleotides outside the gene matches: 3. This CDR3 has 11 residues. CDR3 nucleotides: TGCAGCGTGGACAGGGGGGGAGAGCAGTACTTC. Its protein product is CSVDRGGEQYF.

The V gene is TRBV11-1, the J gene TRBJ2-1; 8 nucleotides agree with TRBD2. Losses at the gene ends were 5 bases for V and 0 bases for J; bases not matched to a gene: 3. The CDR3 consists of 15 residues. From germline, CDR1 is SGHAT and CDR2 FQDESV (reference sequence). The DNA for the CDR3 is TGTGCCAGCAGCGCTACTAGCGGCTCCTACAATGAGCAGTTCTTC. The encoded protein is CASSATSGSYNEQFF.

This clone was picked up a small number of times. CDR3 amino acids: CASSSLDRANTGELFF. CDR3 bases: TGTGCCAGCAGCTCACTGGACAGGGCTAACACCGGGGAGCTGTTTTTT. The genes are TRBV5-4 and TRBJ2-2; TRBD1 agrees at 8 bases. Germline values: CDR1 SGHNT, CDR2 YYREEE (reference sequence). The CDR3 totals 16 residues. The V gene end was trimmed by 3 bases and the J gene end by 2 bases; junction bases not matched to a gene: 6.

V usage is TRBV28 and J usage is TRBJ1-4; 9 bases fit TRBD1. The V gene end was trimmed by 6 bases and the J gene end by 4 bases; junction bases not matched to a gene: 6. Germline CDR1 is MDHEN and CDR2 is SYDVKM. The CDR3 runs 15 residues. The CDR3 DNA reads TGTGCCAGCAGGCTGATGACAGGGGGTAATGAAAAACTGTTTTTT. Residues: CASRLMTGGNEKLFF. The variable domain in full, with the rest retrieved from reference TRBV28 and TRBJ1-4, is DVKVTQSSRYLVKRTGEKVFLECVQDMDHENMFWYRQDPGLGLRLIYFSYDVKMKEKGDIPEGYSVSREKKERFSLILESASTNQTSMYLCASRLMTGGNEKLFFGSGTQLSVL.

This clone was observed a few times. This rearrangement joins TRBV7-2 to TRBJ2-1, with 8 bases lining up with TRBD1. Per the germline V gene, CDR1 is SGHTA and CDR2 is FQGNSA. The CDR3 runs 16 residues. V was clipped by 1 base and J by 8 bases; unmatched bases: 10. The CDR3 nucleotides are TGTGCCAGCAGCTTAGTCGACCAGGGGGCGGGACATGAGCAGTTCTTC. Protein product: CASSLVDQGAGHEQFF.

CDR3 in amino acids: CASSFRTGTDTQYF. The DNA of the CDR3 is TGTGCCAGCAGCTTCCGGACTGGCACAGATACGCAGTATTTT. The chain carries TRBV13 and TRBJ2-3; D is possibly TRBD2 (5 bases). The CDR3 is 14 amino acids. Germline assignment: CDR1 PRHDT and CDR2 FYEKMQ (reference sequence). V gave up 3 bases and J gave up 1 base, with 8 bases separating them. Supplemented by reference TRBV13 and TRBJ2-3, the full variable domain reads AAGVIQSPRHLIKEKRETATLKCYPIPRHDTVYWYQQGPGQDPQFLISFYEKMQSDKGSIPDRFSAQQFSDYHSELNMSSLELGDSALYFCASSFRTGTDTQYFGPGTRLTVL.

The CDR3: CASSPLAENEQFF. The CDR3 coding sequence is TGTGCCAGCTCACCCCTAGCGGAGAATGAGCAGTTCTTC. This chain connects TRBV18 to TRBJ2-1; 7 nucleotides match TRBD2. Germline CDR1 KGHSH, CDR2 LQKENI. V lost 3 bases to trimming and J lost 7 bases; unmatched junction nucleotides: 3. The CDR3 totals 13 residues.

The V gene is TRBV7-3, the J gene TRBJ2-1, with D possibly TRBD2 on 5 matching bases. Per germline, CDR1 SGHTA and CDR2 FQGTGA. This CDR3 is built from 11 residues. The germline V and J ends were trimmed by 5 bases and 9 bases, with 8 bases remaining between them. DNA for the CDR3: TGTGCCAGCAGCCTAGCTAGTGAGCAGTTCTTC. Translating gives CASSLASEQFF.

The V gene is TRBV9, the J gene TRBJ2-7; tentatively, D is TRBD2 (5 bases). The CDR3 spans 15 residues. Trimming pared 0 bases from V and 5 bases from J, leaving 15 bases between. Germline CDR1 is SGDLS and CDR2 is YYNGEE. The CDR3: CASSVGGVVGHEQYF. As DNA, the CDR3 is TGTGCCAGCAGCGTAGGGGGAGTCGTAGGACACGAGCAGTACTTC.

The V and J genes are TRBV28 and TRBJ2-2; 7 nucleotides match TRBD1. V was pared by 5 bases and J by 0 bases, with 12 bases of the junction left unmatched. The CDR3 totals 18 residues. Per germline, CDR1 MDHEN and CDR2 SYDVKM. CDR3 DNA sequence: TGTGCCAGCAGTACAGGGGCGCGAGCGGAAGCGAACACCGGGGAGCTGTTTTTT. Its protein product is CASSTGARAEANTGELFF.

This clone was found a few times. The gene calls are TRBV9 and TRBJ1-2; perhaps TRBD1 as D (6 bases). CDR3 length equals 13 residues. V was shortened by 0 bases and J by 3 bases, with 6 bases between the two germline ends. Per germline, CDR1 SGDLS and CDR2 YYNGEE. This chain's CDR3 is CASSVEGDYGYTF. CDR3 nucleotide sequence: TGTGCCAGCAGCGTAGAGGGGGACTATGGCTACACCTTC. The variable domain in full, with the rest retrieved from reference TRBV9 and TRBJ1-2, is DSGVTQTPKHLITATGQRVTLRCSPRSGDLSVYWYQQSLDQGLQFLIQYYNGEERAKGNILERFSAQQFPDLHSELNLSSLELGDSALYFCASSVEGDYGYTFGSGTRLTVV.

The chain is built from TRBV7-3 and TRBJ2-7, with D unclear. Trimming removed 5 bases at V and 1 base at J, with 9 bases between. The CDR3 is 13 residues long. Germline CDR1 is SGHTA and CDR2 is FQGTGA. CDR3 sequence reads: CASSLERSYEQYF. The CDR3 DNA reads as TGTGCCAGCAGCCTAGAGAGATCCTACGAGCAGTACTTC.

The chain links TRBV18 to TRBJ2-3; maybe TRBD2 (6 bases). V was pared by 3 bases and J by 3 bases, with 16 bases between. CDR3 length: 16 residues. Looked up from germline, CDR1 is KGHSH and CDR2 is LQKENI. The CDR3 nucleotides read TGTGCCAGCTCACCGCCCCGCGGGACCGAAACAGATACGCAGTATTTT. Translated, it gives CASSPPRGTETDTQYF.

Only a few counts were recorded for this clone. This chain connects TRBV5-1 to TRBJ2-4; 9 bases align to TRBD1. The CDR3 is 19 amino acids. From germline, CDR1 is SGHRS and CDR2 YFSETQ. V dropped 2 bases and J dropped 2; count of bases not matched to a gene: 14. The CDR3: CASSFLEGQGTAPKNIQYF. The CDR3 DNA sequence: TGCGCCAGCAGCTTTTTGGAAGGACAGGGGACGGCGCCCAAAAACATTCAGTACTTC. The full variable domain, in which reference TRBV5-1 and TRBJ2-4 provide the parts outside the CDR3, is KAGVTQTPRYLIKTRGQQVTLSCSPISGHRSVSWYQQTPGQGLQFLFEYFSETQRNKGNFPGRFSGRQFSNSRSEMNVSTLELGDSALYLCASSFLEGQGTAPKNIQYFGAGTRLSVL.

This clone was seen a few times. The V call is TRBV14, the J call TRBJ2-1; D remains unclear. Germline V gives CDR1 SGHDN, CDR2 FVKESK. Trimming stripped 4 bases from V and 4 bases from J, with 11 bases between. The CDR3 is made up of 14 amino acids. CDR3 coding DNA: TGTGCCAGCAGCCGTTTACAGACATACAATGAGCAGTTCTTC. Residues: CASSRLQTYNEQFF.

This clone came up a few times. The chain uses TRBV30 and TRBJ2-7; D is possibly TRBD2 (5 bases). Trimming left V 8 bases short and J 0 bases short, with 11 bases between. Germline V gene lookup returns CDR1 GTSNPN and CDR2 SVGIG (reference sequence). There are 12 residues in the CDR3. CDR3 DNA sequence: TGTGCCGGTCGTGGGAGCTCCTACGAGCAGTACTTC. Translation: CAGRGSSYEQYF.

This clone was recorded a few times. V gene TRBV18 combines with J gene TRBJ2-1; 7 bases agree with TRBD2. CDR1 KGHSH and CDR2 LQKENI come from the germline V gene. The CDR3 contains 15 residues. J lost 2 bases, V lost 2 bases, and 3 bases had no gene match. CDR3 coding DNA: TGTGCCAGCTCACCAGGGGGGGGAACCTACAATGAGCAGTTCTTC. Its translation: CASSPGGGTYNEQFF.

V is TRBV2 and J is TRBJ2-7; a possible D gene is TRBD1 (6 bases). The germline V and J ends were trimmed by 7 bases and 5 bases, with 18 bases remaining between them. CDR1 and CDR2 from the germline V gene are SNHLY and FYNNEI. The CDR3 totals 14 residues. DNA of the CDR3: TGTGCCAGCAACCAATGGGACACTCCCAACGAGCAGTACTTC. Protein sequence: CASNQWDTPNEQYF. The complete variable domain, with remaining parts taken from reference TRBV2 and TRBJ2-7, reads EPEVTQTPSHQVTQMGQEVILRCVPISNHLYFYWYRQILGQKVEFLVSFYNNEISEKSEIFDDQFSVERPDGSNFTLKIRSTKLEDSAMYFCASNQWDTPNEQYFGPGTRLTVT.